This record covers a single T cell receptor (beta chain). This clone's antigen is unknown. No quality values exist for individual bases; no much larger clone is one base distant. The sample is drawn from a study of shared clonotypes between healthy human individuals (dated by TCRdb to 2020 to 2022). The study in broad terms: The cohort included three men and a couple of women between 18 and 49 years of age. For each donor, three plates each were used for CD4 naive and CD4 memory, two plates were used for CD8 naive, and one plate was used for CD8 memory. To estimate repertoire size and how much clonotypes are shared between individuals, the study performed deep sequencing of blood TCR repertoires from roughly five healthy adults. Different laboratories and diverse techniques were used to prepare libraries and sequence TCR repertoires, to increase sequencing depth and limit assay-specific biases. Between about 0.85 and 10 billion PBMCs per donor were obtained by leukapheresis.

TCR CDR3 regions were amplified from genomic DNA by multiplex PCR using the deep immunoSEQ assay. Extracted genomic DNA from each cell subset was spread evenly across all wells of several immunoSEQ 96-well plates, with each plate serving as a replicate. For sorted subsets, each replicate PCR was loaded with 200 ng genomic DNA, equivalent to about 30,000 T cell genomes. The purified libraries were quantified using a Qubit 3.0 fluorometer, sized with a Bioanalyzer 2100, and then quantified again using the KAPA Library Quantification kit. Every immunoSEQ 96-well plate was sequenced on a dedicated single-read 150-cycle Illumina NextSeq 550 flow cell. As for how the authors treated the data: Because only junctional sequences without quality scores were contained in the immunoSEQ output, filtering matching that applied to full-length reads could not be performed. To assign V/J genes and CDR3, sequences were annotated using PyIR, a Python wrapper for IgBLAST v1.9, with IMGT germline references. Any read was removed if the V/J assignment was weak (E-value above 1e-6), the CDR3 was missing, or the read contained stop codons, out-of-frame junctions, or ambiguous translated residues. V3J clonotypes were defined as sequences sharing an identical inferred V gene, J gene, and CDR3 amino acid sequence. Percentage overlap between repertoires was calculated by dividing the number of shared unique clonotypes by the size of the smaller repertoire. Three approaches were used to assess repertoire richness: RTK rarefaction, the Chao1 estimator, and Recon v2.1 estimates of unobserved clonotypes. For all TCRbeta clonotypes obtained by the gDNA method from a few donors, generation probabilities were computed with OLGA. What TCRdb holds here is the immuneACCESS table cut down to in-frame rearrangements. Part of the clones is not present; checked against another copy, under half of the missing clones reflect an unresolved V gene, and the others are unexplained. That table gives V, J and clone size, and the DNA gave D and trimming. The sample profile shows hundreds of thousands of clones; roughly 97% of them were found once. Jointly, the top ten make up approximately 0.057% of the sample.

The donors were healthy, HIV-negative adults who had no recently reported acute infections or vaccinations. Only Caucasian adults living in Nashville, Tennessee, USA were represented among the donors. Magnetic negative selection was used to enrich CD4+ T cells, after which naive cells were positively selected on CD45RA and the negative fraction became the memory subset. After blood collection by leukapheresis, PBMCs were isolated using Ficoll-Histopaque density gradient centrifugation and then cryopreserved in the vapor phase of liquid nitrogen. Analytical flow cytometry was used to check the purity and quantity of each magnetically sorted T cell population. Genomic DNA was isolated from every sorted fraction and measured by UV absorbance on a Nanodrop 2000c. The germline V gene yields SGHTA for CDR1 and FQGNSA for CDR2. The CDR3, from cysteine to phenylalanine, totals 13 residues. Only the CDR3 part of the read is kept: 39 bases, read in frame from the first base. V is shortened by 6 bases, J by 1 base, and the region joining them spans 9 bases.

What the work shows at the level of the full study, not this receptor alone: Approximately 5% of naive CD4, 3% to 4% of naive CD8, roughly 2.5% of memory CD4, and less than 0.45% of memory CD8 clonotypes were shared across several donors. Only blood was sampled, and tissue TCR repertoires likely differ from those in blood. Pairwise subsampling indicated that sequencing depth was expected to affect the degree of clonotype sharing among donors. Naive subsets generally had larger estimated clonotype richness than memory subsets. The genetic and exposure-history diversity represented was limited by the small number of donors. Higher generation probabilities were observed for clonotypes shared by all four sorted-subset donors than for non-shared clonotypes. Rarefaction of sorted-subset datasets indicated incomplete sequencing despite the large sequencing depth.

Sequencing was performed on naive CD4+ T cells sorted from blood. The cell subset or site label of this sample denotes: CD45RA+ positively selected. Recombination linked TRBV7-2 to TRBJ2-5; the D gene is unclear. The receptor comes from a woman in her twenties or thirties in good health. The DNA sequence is TGTGCCAGCAGGACCGGCCGCCAAGAGACCCAGTACTTC. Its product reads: CASRTGRQETQYF.